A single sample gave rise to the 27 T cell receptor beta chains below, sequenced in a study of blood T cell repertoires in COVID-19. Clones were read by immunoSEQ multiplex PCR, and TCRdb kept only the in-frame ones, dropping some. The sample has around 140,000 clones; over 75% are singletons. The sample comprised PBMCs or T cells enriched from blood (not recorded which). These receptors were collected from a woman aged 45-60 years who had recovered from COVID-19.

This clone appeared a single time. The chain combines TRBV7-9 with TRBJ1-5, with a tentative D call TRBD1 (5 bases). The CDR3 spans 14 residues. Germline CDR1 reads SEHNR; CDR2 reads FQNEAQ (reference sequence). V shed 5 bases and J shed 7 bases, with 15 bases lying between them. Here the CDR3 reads CASSAQGAGQPQHF. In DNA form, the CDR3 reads TGTGCCAGCAGCGCTCAGGGTGCGGGACAGCCCCAGCATTTT. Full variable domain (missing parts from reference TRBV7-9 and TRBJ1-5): DTGVSQNPRHKITKRGQNVTFRCDPISEHNRLYWYRQTLGQGPEFLTYFQNEAQLEKSRLLSDRFSAERPKGSFSTLEIQRTEQGDSAMYLCASSAQGAGQPQHFGDGTRLSIL.

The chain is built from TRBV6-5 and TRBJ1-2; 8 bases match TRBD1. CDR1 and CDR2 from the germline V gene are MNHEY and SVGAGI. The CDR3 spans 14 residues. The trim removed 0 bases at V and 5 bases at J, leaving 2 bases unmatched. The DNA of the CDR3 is TGTGCCAGCAGTTACTCACGGACAGGGTATGGCTACACCTTC. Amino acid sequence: CASSYSRTGYGYTF.

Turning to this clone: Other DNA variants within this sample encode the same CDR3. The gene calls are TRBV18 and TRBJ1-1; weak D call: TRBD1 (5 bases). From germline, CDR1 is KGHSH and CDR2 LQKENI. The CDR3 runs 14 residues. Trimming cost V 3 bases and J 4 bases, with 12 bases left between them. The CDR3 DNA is TGTGCCAGCTCACCTCAGGGAGGGAGCACTGAAGCTTTCTTT. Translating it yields CASSPQGGSTEAFF.

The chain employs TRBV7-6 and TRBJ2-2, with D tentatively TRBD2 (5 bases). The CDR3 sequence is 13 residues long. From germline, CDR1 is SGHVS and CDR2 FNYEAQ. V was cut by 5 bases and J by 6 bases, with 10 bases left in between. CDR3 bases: TGTGCCAGCAGCCTTAGCGTCGCCGGGGAGCTGTTTTTT. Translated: CASSLSVAGELFF.

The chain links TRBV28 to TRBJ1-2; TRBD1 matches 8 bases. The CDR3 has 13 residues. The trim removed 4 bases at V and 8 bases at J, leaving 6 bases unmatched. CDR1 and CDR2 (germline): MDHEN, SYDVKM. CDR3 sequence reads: CASSSTGAIGYTF. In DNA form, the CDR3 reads TGTGCCAGCAGTTCGACAGGGGCTATAGGCTACACCTTC.

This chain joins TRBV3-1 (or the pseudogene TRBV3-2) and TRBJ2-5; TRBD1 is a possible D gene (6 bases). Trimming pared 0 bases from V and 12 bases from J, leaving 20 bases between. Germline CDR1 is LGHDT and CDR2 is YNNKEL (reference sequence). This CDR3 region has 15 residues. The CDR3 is CASSQDLDSPGDKYF. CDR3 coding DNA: TGTGCCAGCAGCCAAGATTTGGACAGCCCCGGAGACAAGTACTTC.

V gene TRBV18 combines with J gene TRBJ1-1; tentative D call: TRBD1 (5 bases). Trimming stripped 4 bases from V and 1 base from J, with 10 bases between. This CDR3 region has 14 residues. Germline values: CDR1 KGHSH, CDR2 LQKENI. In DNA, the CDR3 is TGTGCCAGCTCACGCTTACAGGAGAACACTGAAGCTTTCTTT. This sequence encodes CASSRLQENTEAFF. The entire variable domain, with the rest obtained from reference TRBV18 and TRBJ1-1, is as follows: NAGVMQNPRHLVRRRGQEARLRCSPMKGHSHVYWYRQLPEEGLKFMVYLQKENIIDESGMPKERFSAEFPKEGPSILRIQQVVRGDSAAYFCASSRLQENTEAFFGQGTRLTVV.

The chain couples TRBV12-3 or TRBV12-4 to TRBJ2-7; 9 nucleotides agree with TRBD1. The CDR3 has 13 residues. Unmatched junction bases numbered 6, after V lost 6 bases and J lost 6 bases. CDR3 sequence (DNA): TGTGCCAGCAGCCCTGAGACAGGGGGCGAGCAGTACTTC. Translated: CASSPETGGEQYF.

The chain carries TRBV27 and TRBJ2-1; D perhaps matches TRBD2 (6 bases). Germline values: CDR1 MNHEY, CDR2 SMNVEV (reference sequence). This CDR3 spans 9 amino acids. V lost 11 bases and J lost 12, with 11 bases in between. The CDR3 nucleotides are TGTGCCGTGGGACTTGGGCAGTTCTTC. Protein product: CAVGLGQFF.

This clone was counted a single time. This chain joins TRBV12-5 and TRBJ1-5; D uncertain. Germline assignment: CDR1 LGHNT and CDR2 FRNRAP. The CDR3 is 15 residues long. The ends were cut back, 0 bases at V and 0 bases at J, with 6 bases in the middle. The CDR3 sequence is CASGLVRDSNQPQHF. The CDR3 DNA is TGTGCTAGTGGTTTGGTACGGGATAGCAATCAGCCCCAGCATTTT.

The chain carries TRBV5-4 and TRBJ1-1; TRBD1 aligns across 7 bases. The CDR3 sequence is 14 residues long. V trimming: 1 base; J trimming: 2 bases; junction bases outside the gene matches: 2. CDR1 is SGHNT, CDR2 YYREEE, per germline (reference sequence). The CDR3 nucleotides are TGTGCCAGCAGCTTGAGACAGGGCAACACTGAAGCTTTCTTT. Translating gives CASSLRQGNTEAFF.

The CDR3 DNA is TGTGCCAGCAGCTCACAGGGGGCGAGCACCGGGGAGCTGTTTTTT. Translation: CASSSQGASTGELFF. The V call is TRBV7-9, the J call TRBJ2-2; 9 positions agree with TRBD1. Trimming cost V 4 bases and J 4 bases; bases outside gene matches: 4. Germline V gene lookup returns CDR1 SEHNR and CDR2 FQNEAQ (reference sequence). This CDR3 comprises 15 residues. Full variable domain (missing parts from reference TRBV7-9 and TRBJ2-2): DTGVSQNPRHKITKRGQNVTFRCDPISEHNRLYWYRQTLGQGPEFLTYFQNEAQLEKSRLLSDRFSAERPKGSFSTLEIQRTEQGDSAMYLCASSSQGASTGELFFGEGSRLTVL.

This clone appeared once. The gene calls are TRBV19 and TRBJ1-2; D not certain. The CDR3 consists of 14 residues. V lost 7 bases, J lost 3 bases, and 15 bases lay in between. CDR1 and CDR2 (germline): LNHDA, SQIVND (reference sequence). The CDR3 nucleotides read TGTGCCAGTACCCCTCATTCAGCGGACTATGGCTACACCTTC. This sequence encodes CASTPHSADYGYTF.

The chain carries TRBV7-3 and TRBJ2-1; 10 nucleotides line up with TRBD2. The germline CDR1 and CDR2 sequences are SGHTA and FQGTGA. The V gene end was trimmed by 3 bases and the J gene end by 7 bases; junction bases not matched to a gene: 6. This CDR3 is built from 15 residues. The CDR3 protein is CASSLSLAGTNEQFF. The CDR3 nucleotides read TGTGCCAGCAGCTTGTCACTAGCGGGAACAAATGAGCAGTTCTTC.

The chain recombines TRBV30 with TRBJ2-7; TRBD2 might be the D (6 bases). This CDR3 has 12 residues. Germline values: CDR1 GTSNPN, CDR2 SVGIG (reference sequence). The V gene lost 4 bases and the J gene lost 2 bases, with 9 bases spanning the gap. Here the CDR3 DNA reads TGTGCCTGGAATGGGGGGACCTACGAGCAGTACTTC. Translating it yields CAWNGGTYEQYF.

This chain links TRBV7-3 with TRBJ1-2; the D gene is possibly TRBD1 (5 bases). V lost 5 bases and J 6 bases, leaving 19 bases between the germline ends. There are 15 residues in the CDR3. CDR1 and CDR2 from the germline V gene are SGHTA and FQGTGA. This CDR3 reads CASSPRGGEWHGYTF. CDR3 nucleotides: TGTGCCAGCAGCCCCCGGGGAGGGGAATGGCATGGCTACACCTTC.

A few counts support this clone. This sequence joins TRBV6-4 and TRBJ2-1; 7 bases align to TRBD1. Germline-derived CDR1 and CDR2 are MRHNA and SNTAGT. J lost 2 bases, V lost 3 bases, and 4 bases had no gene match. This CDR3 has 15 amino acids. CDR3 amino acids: CASSEGQEPYNEQFF. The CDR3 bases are TGTGCCAGCAGTGAAGGACAGGAACCCTACAATGAGCAGTTCTTC.

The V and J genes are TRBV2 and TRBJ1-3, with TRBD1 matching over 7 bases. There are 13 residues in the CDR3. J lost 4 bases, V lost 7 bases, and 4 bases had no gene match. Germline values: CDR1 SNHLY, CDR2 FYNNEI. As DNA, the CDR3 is TGTGCCAGCACCTTGGACAGGGGAAACACCATATATTTT. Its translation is CASTLDRGNTIYF.

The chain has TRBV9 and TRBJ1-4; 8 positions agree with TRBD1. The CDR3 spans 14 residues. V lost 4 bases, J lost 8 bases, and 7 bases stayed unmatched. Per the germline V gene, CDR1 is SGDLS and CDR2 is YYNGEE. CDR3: CASSQTGAEEKLFF. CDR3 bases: TGTGCCAGCAGCCAGACAGGGGCTGAGGAAAAACTGTTTTTT.

CDR3: CAGLRGKETQYF. In DNA, the CDR3 is TGTGCCGGACTTCGCGGGAAAGAGACCCAGTACTTC. The J gene is TRBJ2-5, the V gene TRBV30; D might be TRBD2 (6 bases). V gave up 8 bases and J gave up 3 bases, with 13 bases separating them. Germline CDR1 is GTSNPN and CDR2 is SVGIG (reference sequence). The CDR3 spans 12 residues.

CDR3 sequence: CASNPGDTQYF. The CDR3 coding sequence is TGTGCCAGCAACCCGGGGGATACGCAGTATTTT. V is TRBV13 and J is TRBJ2-3, with D possibly TRBD2 on 5 matching bases. Germline lookup yields CDR1 PRHDT and CDR2 FYEKMQ (reference sequence). With 7 bases removed from V and 6 bases from J, the gap between germline ends came to 8 bases. The CDR3 contains 11 residues.

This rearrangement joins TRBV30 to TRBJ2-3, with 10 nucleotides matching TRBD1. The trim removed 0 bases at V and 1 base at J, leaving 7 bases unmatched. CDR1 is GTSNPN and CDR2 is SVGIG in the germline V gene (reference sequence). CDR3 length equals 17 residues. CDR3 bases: TGTGCCTGGAGTGTACGGGTTGGGACAGGGGGCACAGATACGCAGTATTTT. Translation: CAWSVRVGTGGTDTQYF.

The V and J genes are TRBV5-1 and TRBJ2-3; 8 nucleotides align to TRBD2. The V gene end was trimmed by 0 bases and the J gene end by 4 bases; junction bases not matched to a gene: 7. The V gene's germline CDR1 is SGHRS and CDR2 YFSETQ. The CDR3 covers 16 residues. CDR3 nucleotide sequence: TGCGCCAGCAGCTTGGATGGACTAGCACCGGCAGATACGCAGTATTTT. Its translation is CASSLDGLAPADTQYF.

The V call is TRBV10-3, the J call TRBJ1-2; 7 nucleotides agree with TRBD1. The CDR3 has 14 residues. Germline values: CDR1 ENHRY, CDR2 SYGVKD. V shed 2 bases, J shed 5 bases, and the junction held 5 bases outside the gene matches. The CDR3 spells CAISETGDGYGYTF. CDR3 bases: TGTGCCATCAGTGAGACAGGGGACGGGTATGGCTACACCTTC.

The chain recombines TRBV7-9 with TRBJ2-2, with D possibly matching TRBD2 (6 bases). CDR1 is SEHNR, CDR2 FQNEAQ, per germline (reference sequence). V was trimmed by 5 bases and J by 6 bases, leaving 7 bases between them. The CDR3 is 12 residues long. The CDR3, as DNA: TGTGCCAGCAGCGCGGGACCCGGGGAGCTGTTTTTT. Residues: CASSAGPGELFF. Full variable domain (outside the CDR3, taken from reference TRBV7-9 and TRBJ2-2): DTGVSQNPRHKITKRGQNVTFRCDPISEHNRLYWYRQTLGQGPEFLTYFQNEAQLEKSRLLSDRFSAERPKGSFSTLEIQRTEQGDSAMYLCASSAGPGELFFGEGSRLTVL.

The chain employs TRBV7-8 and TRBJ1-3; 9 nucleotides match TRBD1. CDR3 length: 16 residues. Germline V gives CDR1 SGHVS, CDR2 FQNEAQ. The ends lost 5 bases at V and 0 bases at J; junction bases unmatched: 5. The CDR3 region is CASSTETGGSGNTIYF. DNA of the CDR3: TGTGCCAGCAGCACAGAGACAGGGGGCTCTGGAAACACCATATATTTT. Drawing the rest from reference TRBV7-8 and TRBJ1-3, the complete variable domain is GAGVSQSPRYKVAKRGQDVALRCDPISGHVSLFWYQQALGQGPEFLTYFQNEAQLDKSGLPSDRFFAERPEGSVSTLKIQRTQQEDSAVYLCASSTETGGSGNTIYFGEGSWLTVV.

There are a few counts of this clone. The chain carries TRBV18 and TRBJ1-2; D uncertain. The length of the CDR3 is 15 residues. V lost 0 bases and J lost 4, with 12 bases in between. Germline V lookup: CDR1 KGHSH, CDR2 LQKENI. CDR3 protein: CASSPPIGSLYGYTF. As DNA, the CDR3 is TGTGCCAGCTCACCACCAATCGGGAGTCTCTATGGCTACACCTTC.